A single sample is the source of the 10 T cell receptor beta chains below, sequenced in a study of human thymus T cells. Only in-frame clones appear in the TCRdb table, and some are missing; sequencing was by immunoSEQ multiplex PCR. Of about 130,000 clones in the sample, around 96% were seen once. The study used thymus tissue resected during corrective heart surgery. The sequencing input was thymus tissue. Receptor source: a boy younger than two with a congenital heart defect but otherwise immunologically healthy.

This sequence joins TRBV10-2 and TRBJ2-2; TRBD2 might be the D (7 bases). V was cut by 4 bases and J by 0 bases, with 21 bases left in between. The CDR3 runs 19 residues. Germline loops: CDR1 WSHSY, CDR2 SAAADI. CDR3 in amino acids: CASSASGGPQPANTGELFF. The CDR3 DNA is TGCGCCAGCAGTGCTTCCGGGGGGCCCCAACCTGCGAACACCGGGGAGCTGTTTTTT.

Here the CDR3 DNA reads TGTGCCAGCAGTGATTGGGGCAAGGACGATTCACCCCTCCACTTT. It codes for CASSDWGKDDSPLHF. This chain connects TRBV27 to TRBJ1-6; the D gene is possibly TRBD1 (5 bases). From germline, CDR1 is MNHEY and CDR2 SMNVEV (reference sequence). Trimming removed 5 bases at V and 8 bases at J, with 16 bases between. This CDR3 spans 15 amino acids.

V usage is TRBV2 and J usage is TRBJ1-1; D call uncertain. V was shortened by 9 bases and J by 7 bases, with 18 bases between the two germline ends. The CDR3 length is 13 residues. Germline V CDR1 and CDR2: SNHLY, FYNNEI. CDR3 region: CARYNGRSGEAFF. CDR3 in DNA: TGTGCCAGGTATAACGGGAGGTCGGGTGAAGCTTTCTTT.

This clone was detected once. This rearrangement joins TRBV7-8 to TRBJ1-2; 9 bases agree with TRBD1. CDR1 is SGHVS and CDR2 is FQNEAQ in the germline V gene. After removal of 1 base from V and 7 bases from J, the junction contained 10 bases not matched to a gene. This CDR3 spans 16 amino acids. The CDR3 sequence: CASSLDFRDRVGGYTF. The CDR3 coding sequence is TGTGCCAGCAGCTTAGATTTTCGGGACAGGGTGGGTGGCTACACCTTC. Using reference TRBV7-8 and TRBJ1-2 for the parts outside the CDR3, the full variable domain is GAGVSQSPRYKVAKRGQDVALRCDPISGHVSLFWYQQALGQGPEFLTYFQNEAQLDKSGLPSDRFFAERPEGSVSTLKIQRTQQEDSAVYLCASSLDFRDRVGGYTFGSGTRLTVV.

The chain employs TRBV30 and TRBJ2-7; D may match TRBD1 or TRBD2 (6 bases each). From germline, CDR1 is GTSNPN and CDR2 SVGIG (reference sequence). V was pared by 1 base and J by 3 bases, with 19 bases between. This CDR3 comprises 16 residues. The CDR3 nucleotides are TGTGCCTGGAGTGACTCCAATTGGGGGGCGAACTACGAGCAGTACTTC. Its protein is CAWSDSNWGANYEQYF.

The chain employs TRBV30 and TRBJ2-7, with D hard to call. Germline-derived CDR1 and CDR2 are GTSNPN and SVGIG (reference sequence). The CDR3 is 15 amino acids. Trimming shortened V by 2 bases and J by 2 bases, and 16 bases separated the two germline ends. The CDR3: CAWSPHKKMAYEQYF. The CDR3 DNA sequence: TGTGCCTGGAGTCCCCACAAGAAAATGGCCTACGAGCAGTACTTC. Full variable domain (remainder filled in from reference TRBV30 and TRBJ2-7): SQTIHQWPATLVQPVGSPLSLECTVEGTSNPNLYWYRQAAGRGLQLLFYSVGIGQISSEVPQNLSASRPQDRQFILSSKKLLLSDSGFYLCAWSPHKKMAYEQYFGPGTRLTVT.

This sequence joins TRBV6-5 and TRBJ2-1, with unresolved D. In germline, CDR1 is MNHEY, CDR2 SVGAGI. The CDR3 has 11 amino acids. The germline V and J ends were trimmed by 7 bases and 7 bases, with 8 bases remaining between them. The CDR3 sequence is CASTRFNEQFF. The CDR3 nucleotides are TGTGCCAGCACCCGTTTTAATGAGCAGTTCTTC.

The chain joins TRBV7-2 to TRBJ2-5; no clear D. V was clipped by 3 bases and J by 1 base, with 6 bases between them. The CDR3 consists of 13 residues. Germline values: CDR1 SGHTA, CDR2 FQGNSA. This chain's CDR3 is CASSLGSQETQYF. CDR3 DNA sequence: TGTGCCAGCAGCTTGGGTAGCCAAGAGACCCAGTACTTC.

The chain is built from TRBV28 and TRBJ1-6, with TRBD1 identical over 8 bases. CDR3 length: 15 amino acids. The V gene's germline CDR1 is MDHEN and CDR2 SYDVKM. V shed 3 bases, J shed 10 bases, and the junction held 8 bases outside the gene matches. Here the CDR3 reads CASSFADRVGSPLHF. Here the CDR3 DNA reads TGTGCCAGCAGTTTTGCGGACAGGGTTGGATCACCCCTCCACTTT.

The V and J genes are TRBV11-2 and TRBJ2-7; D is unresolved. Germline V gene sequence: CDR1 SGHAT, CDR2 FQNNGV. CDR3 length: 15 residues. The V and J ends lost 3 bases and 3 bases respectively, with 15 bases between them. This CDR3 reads CASSLHVAAHYEQYF. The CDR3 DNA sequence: TGTGCCAGCAGCTTGCATGTGGCAGCCCACTACGAGCAGTACTTC.